These 30 T cell receptor beta chains originate from one sample sequenced in a study of T cells in Graves' hyperthyroidism and ophthalmopathy. It was RNA transcripts that yielded the amplified TCR beta CDR3 regions. In the first-round RT-PCR of the TCR CDR3, the HTBI primer set was used. TCRdb ran MiXCR on the multiplex PCR reads and lists one entry per CDR3 protein. The data contain fewer than 550,000 distinct CDR3 sequences, about a sixth of them singletons. The sample was blood. These receptors all stem from a young woman with Graves' hyperthyroidism.

At least ten counts were recorded for this clonotype. The chain combines TRBV6-1 with TRBJ2-7; possibly TRBD2 for D (7 bases). CDR3 size: 15 residues. Trimming removed 6 bases from V and 0 bases from J, with 15 bases in between. Germline loops: CDR1 MNHNS, CDR2 SASEGT. CDR3 nucleotides: TGTGCCAGCAGGAGGGGGGGGACACTCTCCTACGAGCAGTACTTC. Its translation: CASRRGGTLSYEQYF.

This clonotype was counted at least ten times. The chain uses TRBV6-5 and TRBJ2-5; D is undetermined. V was trimmed by 3 bases and J by 7 bases, leaving 15 bases between them. The length of the CDR3 is 14 residues. Germline CDR1 reads MNHEY; CDR2 reads SVGAGI. The CDR3, as DNA: TGTGCCAGCAGTTATATTACGGAAACGGGGACCCAGTACTTC. Encoded protein: CASSYITETGTQYF.

This clonotype was detected ten times or more. V gene TRBV2 combines with J gene TRBJ2-7; D call uncertain. The CDR3 is 13 amino acids. Trimming cost V 1 base and J 7 bases, with 11 bases left between them. The germline gives CDR1 SNHLY, CDR2 FYNNEI. Here the CDR3 reads CASSEVGFGEQYF. The CDR3 DNA is TGTGCCAGCAGTGAAGTGGGGTTTGGGGAGCAGTACTTC.

This clonotype was recorded many times. The chain carries TRBV20-1 and TRBJ2-2, with D maybe TRBD2 (6 bases). V lost 4 bases, J lost 5 bases, and 23 bases lay in between. This CDR3 contains 17 residues. The V gene's germline CDR1 is DFQATT and CDR2 SNEGSKA (reference sequence). CDR3 sequence: CSANLPGGTTRTGELFF. The CDR3 nucleotides are TGCAGTGCTAATTTACCTGGCGGGACCACACGGACCGGGGAGCTGTTTTTT.

This chain uses TRBV7-9 with TRBJ2-7, with D tentatively TRBD1 or TRBD2 (5 bases each). The germline V gene encodes CDR1 SEHNR and CDR2 FQNEAQ (reference sequence). V dropped 1 base and J dropped 2 bases, with 12 bases sitting between them. The CDR3 contains 15 residues. The CDR3 spells CASSLGAGTTYEQYF. The CDR3 DNA reads as TGTGCCAGCAGCTTAGGCGCAGGGACGACCTACGAGCAGTACTTC.

This clonotype has a count of ten or more. The gene calls are TRBV20-1 and TRBJ2-7; tentative D call: TRBD1 (5 bases). CDR1 and CDR2 from the germline V gene are DFQATT and SNEGSKA (reference sequence). The V gene lost 0 bases and the J gene lost 6 bases, with 9 bases spanning the gap. The CDR3 has 12 residues. DNA for the CDR3: TGCAGTGCTAGAGATCCAGGGCGCGAGCAGTACTTC. As protein: CSARDPGREQYF.

This clonotype was observed many times. The V and J genes are TRBV7-2 and TRBJ1-2; D might be TRBD1 (5 bases). This CDR3 is 20 amino acids long. The germline V gene has CDR1 SGHTA and CDR2 FQGNSA. V dropped 2 bases and J dropped 1 base, with 26 bases sitting between them. The CDR3 coding sequence is TGTGCCAGCAGCTTAAACAGTCTCTTTAACCCGGCGGGGCTTAACTATGGCTACACCTTC. Residues: CASSLNSLFNPAGLNYGYTF.

V is TRBV19 and J is TRBJ1-1; D is ambiguous. V lost 7 bases and J lost 0, with 18 bases in between. Germline V CDR1 and CDR2: LNHDA, SQIVND (reference sequence). This CDR3 region has 16 residues. The CDR3 region is CASTIGIGRVNTEAFF. In nucleotides, the CDR3 is TGTGCCAGTACCATCGGAATCGGACGCGTGAACACTGAAGCTTTCTTT. The entire variable domain, with the rest obtained from reference TRBV19 and TRBJ1-1, is as follows: DGGITQSPKYLFRKEGQNVTLSCEQNLNHDAMYWYRQDPGQGLRLIYYSQIVNDFQKGDIAEGYSVSREKKESFPLTVTSAQKNPTAFYLCASTIGIGRVNTEAFFGQGTRLTVV.

In this sample, this clonotype turned up many times. J is TRBJ1-2 and V is TRBV5-5, with TRBD1 as a possible D gene (5 bases). CDR1 and CDR2 (germline): SGHKS, YYEKEE (reference sequence). There are 14 residues in the CDR3. Trimming took 0 bases from V and 4 from J, leaving 10 bases between them. CDR3 DNA sequence: TGTGCCAGCAGCTTGGACCGGGGGTCCTATGGCTACACCTTC. Protein sequence: CASSLDRGSYGYTF. Based on the CDR3 plus reference TRBV5-5 and TRBJ1-2, the full variable domain is DAGVTQSPTHLIKTRGQQVTLRCSPISGHKSVSWYQQVLGQGPQFIFQYYEKEERGRGNFPDRFSARQFPNYSSELNVNALLLGDSALYLCASSLDRGSYGYTFGSGTRLTVV.

Many counts were recorded for this clonotype. The chain employs TRBV20-1 and TRBJ2-7, with 13 bases that match TRBD2. The CDR3 covers 16 residues. Looked up from germline, CDR1 is DFQATT and CDR2 is SNEGSKA (reference sequence). V shed 6 bases, J shed 2 bases, and the junction held 10 bases outside the gene matches. CDR3 nucleotide sequence: TGCAGTGCCCTGGGGACTAGCGGGAAGGAAGCCTACGAGCAGTACTTC. Its protein is CSALGTSGKEAYEQYF.

This clonotype was seen many times. The rearrangement joins TRBV28 to TRBJ2-3; 7 bases fit TRBD2. V shed 0 bases and J 0 bases; nucleotides not matched to a gene: 9. CDR1 and CDR2 from the germline V gene are MDHEN and SYDVKM. The CDR3 contains 18 residues. Written as DNA, the CDR3 is TGTGCCAGCAGTTTATGGGCCCTCAACGGGGGGAGCACAGATACGCAGTATTTT. Translation: CASSLWALNGGSTDTQYF.

The chain has TRBV5-1 and TRBJ2-7, with D possibly being TRBD2 (5 bases). The CDR3 runs to 14 residues. The V gene lost 4 bases and the J gene lost 0 bases, with 11 bases spanning the gap. The V gene's germline CDR1 is SGHRS and CDR2 YFSETQ. The CDR3 DNA reads TGCGCCAGCAGCCCGGGATACGCCTCCTACGAGCAGTACTTC. The encoded protein is CASSPGYASYEQYF. The variable domain in full, completed from reference TRBV5-1 and TRBJ2-7, reads KAGVTQTPRYLIKTRGQQVTLSCSPISGHRSVSWYQQTPGQGLQFLFEYFSETQRNKGNFPGRFSGRQFSNSRSEMNVSTLELGDSALYLCASSPGYASYEQYFGPGTRLTVT.

This clonotype has more than one count but fewer than ten. The J gene is TRBJ1-2, the V gene TRBV5-4; D not certain. This CDR3 region has 13 residues. V gave up 4 bases and J gave up 4 bases, with 11 bases separating them. CDR1 is SGHNT, CDR2 YYREEE, per germline (reference sequence). CDR3 in amino acids: CASSPRTAYGYTF. Here the CDR3 DNA reads TGTGCCAGCAGCCCTCGGACGGCCTATGGCTACACCTTC.

This sequence joins TRBV24-1 and TRBJ1-2; 7 bases agree with TRBD1. Unmatched junction bases numbered 14, after V lost 9 bases and J lost 8 bases. The CDR3 covers 14 residues. Germline CDR1 KGHDR, CDR2 SFDVKD. This CDR3 reads CATGVSDRAGGYTF. DNA for the CDR3: TGTGCCACCGGTGTCTCCGACAGGGCGGGAGGCTACACCTTC.

The table lists this clonotype with a few counts. The chain couples TRBV29-1 to TRBJ2-7; tentative D call: TRBD1 (6 bases). The CDR3 contains 14 residues. The V end was cut by 5 bases, the J end by 2 bases, with 16 bases between. Germline values: CDR1 SQVTM, CDR2 ANQGSEA. The CDR3 DNA reads as TGCAGCGTTTGGCAGAGGGGGATAACCTACGAGCAGTACTTC. Residues: CSVWQRGITYEQYF.

CDR3 nucleotides: TGTGCCAGCAGCCTCTCGGACAGTTACTACGAGCAGTACTTC. Protein: CASSLSDSYYEQYF. The V call is TRBV3-1, the J call TRBJ2-7; the D gene is possibly TRBD1 (6 bases). This CDR3 region has 14 residues. V was trimmed by 4 bases and J by 3 bases, leaving 13 bases between them. The germline V gene has CDR1 LGHDT and CDR2 YNNKEL (reference sequence).

V and J are TRBV5-1 and TRBJ2-6; no clear D gene. The V gene's germline CDR1 is SGHRS and CDR2 YFSETQ. The CDR3 sequence is 19 residues long. Trimming cost V 4 bases and J 4 bases, with 24 bases left between them. CDR3 sequence (DNA): TGCGCCAGCAGCCAAACCAAACCCAACCCTGGGCACGGGGCCAACGTCCTGACTTTC. It is translated as CASSQTKPNPGHGANVLTF.

This clonotype turned up a few times. This chain connects TRBV5-6 to TRBJ1-5, with 9 bases matching TRBD1. This CDR3 has 17 amino acids. The germline V gene encodes CDR1 SGHDT and CDR2 YYEEEE. V lost 4 bases, J lost 4 bases, and 12 bases stayed unmatched. DNA of the CDR3: TGTGCCAGCAGCAAGGGACAGGGTGTGGTGGTAAATCAGCCCCAGCATTTT. It yields the protein CASSKGQGVVVNQPQHF.

This clonotype came up many times. V is TRBV5-1 and J is TRBJ1-1, with D possibly being TRBD1 (5 bases). V shed 4 bases and J shed 10 bases, with 14 bases lying between them. CDR3 size: 12 residues. Germline assignment: CDR1 SGHRS and CDR2 YFSETQ. This chain's CDR3 is CASSVPGARAFF. In nucleotides, the CDR3 is TGCGCCAGCAGCGTCCCCGGGGCACGAGCTTTCTTT. The whole variable domain, remainder taken from reference TRBV5-1 and TRBJ1-1, is KAGVTQTPRYLIKTRGQQVTLSCSPISGHRSVSWYQQTPGQGLQFLFEYFSETQRNKGNFPGRFSGRQFSNSRSEMNVSTLELGDSALYLCASSVPGARAFFGQGTRLTVV.

In this sample, this clonotype turned up many times. The genes are TRBV5-1 and TRBJ2-1, with TRBD2 as a possible D gene (5 bases). The V gene's germline CDR1 is SGHRS and CDR2 YFSETQ. V gave up 2 bases and J gave up 6 bases, with 12 bases separating them. The CDR3 consists of 14 residues. The DNA for the CDR3 is TGCGCCAGCAGCTTAGAGGGAGTTAGCAATGAGCAGTTCTTC. Translated: CASSLEGVSNEQFF. Full variable domain (remainder filled in from reference TRBV5-1 and TRBJ2-1): KAGVTQTPRYLIKTRGQQVTLSCSPISGHRSVSWYQQTPGQGLQFLFEYFSETQRNKGNFPGRFSGRQFSNSRSEMNVSTLELGDSALYLCASSLEGVSNEQFFGPGTRLTVL.

The rearrangement links TRBV9 to TRBJ2-3; perhaps TRBD2 as D (5 bases). V was pared by 4 bases and J by 2 bases, with 14 bases between. Looked up from germline, CDR1 is SGDLS and CDR2 is YYNGEE. CDR3 length: 15 residues. The DNA for the CDR3 is TGTGCCAGCAGCCCGCGGGCGGTTCCCACAGATACGCAGTATTTT. Translating it yields CASSPRAVPTDTQYF.

This clonotype was counted at least ten times. This chain connects TRBV28 to TRBJ2-7, with 13 bases identical to TRBD2. The CDR3 is made up of 14 amino acids. V was clipped by 7 bases and J by 5 bases; unmatched bases: 5. Germline values: CDR1 MDHEN, CDR2 SYDVKM. The CDR3 DNA reads TGTGCCAGCACCACTAGCGGGAGGGCCCACGAGCAGTACTTC. The encoded protein is CASTTSGRAHEQYF.

The chain carries TRBV20-1 and TRBJ2-1; 15 bases align to TRBD2. V was clipped by 5 bases and J by 0 bases; unmatched bases: 2. The CDR3 has 16 residues. Looked up from germline, CDR1 is DFQATT and CDR2 is SNEGSKA (reference sequence). Here the CDR3 DNA reads TGCAGTGCTGGACTAGCGGGGGGGTTCTCCTACAATGAGCAGTTCTTC. Its protein is CSAGLAGGFSYNEQFF.

This clonotype was counted many times. The chain joins TRBV7-2 to TRBJ2-7, with D possibly matching TRBD1 (6 bases). The CDR3 covers 14 residues. The V gene's germline CDR1 is SGHTA and CDR2 FQGNSA. V was cut by 2 bases and J by 2 bases, with 10 bases left in between. DNA for the CDR3: TGTGCCAGCAGCTTACTGGGGGCTACCTACGAGCAGTACTTC. Its protein is CASSLLGATYEQYF.

This clonotype has a handful of counts. A read error is possible here, since a much larger clone lies one base away. CDR3 nucleotides: TGTGCCAGCAGTTCCGGACGGGGTGGCAATCAGCCCCAGCATTTT. The encoded protein is CASSSGRGGNQPQHF. The chain couples TRBV12-3 or TRBV12-4 to TRBJ1-5; unclear D gene. This CDR3 has 15 residues. V lost 4 bases and J 2 bases, leaving 12 bases between the germline ends.

The chain is built from TRBV6-5 and TRBJ2-3, with 7 bases lining up with TRBD2. V trimming: 2 bases; J trimming: 4 bases; junction bases outside the gene matches: 3. The CDR3 loop spans 14 amino acids. Germline loops: CDR1 MNHEY, CDR2 SVGAGI. The CDR3 loop is CASSYTGGADTQYF. The CDR3 nucleotides are TGTGCCAGCAGTTACACGGGAGGCGCAGATACGCAGTATTTT.

The sample holds many counts of this clonotype. The chain employs TRBV12-3 or TRBV12-4 and TRBJ1-6; 8 bases map to TRBD1. The CDR3 runs to 16 residues. Trimming cost V 6 bases and J 2 bases; bases outside gene matches: 6. The CDR3 DNA reads TGTGCCAGCAGCAACGGACAGGGAACCTATAATTCACCCCTCCACTTT. Protein product: CASSNGQGTYNSPLHF.

This sequence joins TRBV6-1 and TRBJ2-2; TRBD2 matches at 11 bases. The germline V gene encodes CDR1 MNHNS and CDR2 SASEGT. Trimming removed 7 bases from V and 0 bases from J; junction bases left unmatched: 16. The CDR3 covers 20 residues. The DNA of the CDR3 is TGTGCCAGCACCAACCGAGGCCCAATTAGCGGGGGGGCGAACACCGGGGAGCTGTTTTTT. Amino acid sequence: CASTNRGPISGGANTGELFF.

This clonotype was observed a handful of times. The genes are TRBV15 and TRBJ1-1; D perhaps matches TRBD1 (6 bases). Trimming left V 1 base short and J 4 bases short, with 10 bases between. The germline gives CDR1 LNHNV, CDR2 YYDKDF (reference sequence). The CDR3 is 14 residues long. DNA for the CDR3: TGTGCCACCAGCAGAGCGGGGGCGGGCACTGAAGCTTTCTTT. Protein: CATSRAGAGTEAFF.

This clonotype has just a few counts. This chain links TRBV4-1 with TRBJ2-7, with 7 bases fitting TRBD2. Germline V gives CDR1 MGHRA, CDR2 YSYEKL. V was clipped by 4 bases and J by 6 bases; unmatched bases: 12. The CDR3 covers 15 residues. The CDR3 spells CASSRPMGGVIEQYF. CDR3 in DNA: TGCGCCAGCAGCCGCCCTATGGGGGGGGTGATCGAGCAGTACTTC.